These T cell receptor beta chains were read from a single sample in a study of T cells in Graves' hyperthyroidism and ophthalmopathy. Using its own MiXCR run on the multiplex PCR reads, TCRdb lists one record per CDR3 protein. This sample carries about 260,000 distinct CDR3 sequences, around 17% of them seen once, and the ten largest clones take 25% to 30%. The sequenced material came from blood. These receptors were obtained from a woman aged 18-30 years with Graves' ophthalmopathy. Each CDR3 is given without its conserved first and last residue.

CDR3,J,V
ASGLSGLEAF,TRBJ1-1,TRBV12-5
ASRLTGVQPQH,TRBJ1-5,TRBV28
ATRQGAYGYT,TRBJ1-2,TRBV6-1
SACSGTSFYNEQF,TRBJ2-1,TRBV20-1
SARVGTSGRYEQF,TRBJ2-1,TRBV20-1
ASSLPPTSGRETQY,TRBJ2-5,TRBV27
ASSLDRGPDTQY,TRBJ2-3,TRBV5-1
SATTGVGEKLF,TRBJ1-4,TRBV20-1
ASSAREYHEQY,TRBJ2-7,TRBV2
SATSGGGGDTQY,TRBJ2-3,TRBV29-1
ASSLGTRVNEKLF,TRBJ1-4,TRBV28
ASSSSGTDDGSPLH,TRBJ1-6,TRBV6-1
ASSSLAVTYEQY,TRBJ2-7,TRBV27
ASSRDRGAEAF,TRBJ1-1,TRBV7-7
ASSQAHPRDQPQH,TRBJ1-5,TRBV4-1
ASSEHNTGELF,TRBJ2-2,TRBV6-1
ASSLMGRIYGYT,TRBJ1-2,TRBV28
ASRQGGQPQH,TRBJ1-5,TRBV12-3/TRBV12-4
ASSRRQGEGYT,TRBJ1-2,TRBV4-2
ASSSQGIQETQY,TRBJ2-5,TRBV28
ASGLGGTYNQPQH,TRBJ1-5,TRBV12-5
ASKLDRRPTYEQY,TRBJ2-7,TRBV6-1
ASSSTRITQGNTEAF,TRBJ1-1,TRBV7-9
ASSWRTGGLGTEAF,TRBJ1-1,TRBV5-1
ASSSSHNEAF,TRBJ1-1,TRBV7-9
ASSGMETWNTGELF,TRBJ2-2,TRBV7-8
SVEQGDTEAF,TRBJ1-1,TRBV29-1
ASSLSGSGNQPQH,TRBJ1-5,TRBV12-3/TRBV12-4
ASSIGPNTGELF,TRBJ2-2,TRBV2
ASNPTVRTSGGPYEQY,TRBJ2-7,TRBV28
ATSSPRWGGRTGELF,TRBJ2-2,TRBV15
ASSLVASYEQY,TRBJ2-7,TRBV12-3/TRBV12-4
ASRTIGHAGNTIY,TRBJ1-3,TRBV28
ASSPKTSATDTQY,TRBJ2-3,TRBV3-1
AIKPGSLYQPQH,TRBJ1-5,TRBV28
ASTYGGDLLYEQY,TRBJ2-7,TRBV28
ASSRGQSNEQF,TRBJ2-1,TRBV19
ASSLTASGNNEQF,TRBJ2-1,TRBV11-2
ASTDGVDEAF,TRBJ1-1,TRBV19
ASKRRAGAINGYT,TRBJ1-2,TRBV2
ASSQDLGTGTEAF,TRBJ1-1,TRBV4-1
ASSQGGPGNTIY,TRBJ1-3,TRBV28
SARSGTRGTDTQY,TRBJ2-3,TRBV20-1
ASSGTMNTEAF,TRBJ1-1,TRBV18
ASSPTRTDYNEQF,TRBJ2-1,TRBV6-1
ATSIRDQETQY,TRBJ2-5,TRBV15
AWSVSGPEAF,TRBJ1-1,TRBV30
ASSLSSGADNYGYT,TRBJ1-2,TRBV5-1
ASSYALGGWDEQF,TRBJ2-1,TRBV6-5
SARDRRVNTEAF,TRBJ1-1,TRBV20-1